This TCR beta chain was recorded in a study of blood T cell repertoires in COVID-19 (dated by TCRdb to 2018 to 2020). Regarding the study in general: Collaborator samples came from the United States, Italy and Spain and covered acute and convalescent phases of COVID-19. The sample metadata nearly always contained a de-identified subject ID, COVID-19 status, age in years and sex. The repertoires were released in a freely available public database meant as a resource for research on the immune response to SARS-CoV-2. HLA class I and class II types, where available, came from metadata supplied by the sample provider rather than from assay-based typing. The dataset comprised deeply sampled blood TCRbeta repertoires from subjects exposed to, actively infected with, or recovered from COVID-19. The samples were drawn from the first 160 participants of the ongoing ImmuneRACE study and from 1,254 subjects provided by 6 global collaborators. The prospective study material was composed of cDNA or gDNA derived from T cells, B-cell-depleted T cells, or PBMCs.

Overall study outcomes, separate from this receptor: How much clinical and demographic metadata was included differed by source and by participant, and the metadata was provided uncurated.

The immunoSEQ Assay, a bias-controlled multiplex PCR, was used to amplify TCRbeta CDR3 regions from genomic DNA. The paper's data handling went like this. Within the assay, amplification of reference gene primers was used to estimate how many nucleated cells each sample contained. To quantify the absolute abundance of each unique TCRbeta CDR3 rearrangement, sequence reads were collapsed and filtered. For each sample, productive Simpson clonality was calculated as the square root of Simpson's diversity index across productive rearrangements. TCRdb took this table from immuneACCESS and kept in-frame rearrangements with V and J called. Such tables lack part of the clones; where checked against another copy, unresolved V genes explain under half of the gap, and the rest is unexplained. Clone size and V and J calls were adopted from that table, with D and trimming inferred from the DNA. The sample profile shows some 260,000 clones; 70% to 90% of them were found once. The biggest ten clones account for 2% to 2.5% of the sample.

Regarding this clone: Its antigen has not been determined. Base qualities are not provided; no much larger clone lies one nucleotide away.

Samples from volunteer blood donors who had recovered from COVID-19 were contributed by a second Seattle source. The collaborating institutions used their own protocols to collect whole blood in K2EDTA tubes. For TCRbeta analysis, collaborators shipped samples in one of three forms: frozen whole blood, isolated PBMCs, or DNA extracted from either of those sample types. CDR1 MNHNY and CDR2 SVGAGI are derived from the germline V gene (reference sequence). The CDR3 spans 12 residues, from the cysteine through the phenylalanine. Only the CDR3 DNA stays, 36 bases, in frame from base 1. V and J lose 4 bases and 3 bases, and a span of 6 bases separates them.

The sample comprised peripheral blood. The sequence was obtained from a woman aged 40 to 50 who had recovered from COVID-19. The V and J segments used are TRBV6-6 and TRBJ1-2; the D gene is not confidently resolved. The CDR3 reads as follows: CASSSEDYGYTF. The base sequence is TGTGCCAGCAGTTCAGAAGACTATGGCTACACCTTC.